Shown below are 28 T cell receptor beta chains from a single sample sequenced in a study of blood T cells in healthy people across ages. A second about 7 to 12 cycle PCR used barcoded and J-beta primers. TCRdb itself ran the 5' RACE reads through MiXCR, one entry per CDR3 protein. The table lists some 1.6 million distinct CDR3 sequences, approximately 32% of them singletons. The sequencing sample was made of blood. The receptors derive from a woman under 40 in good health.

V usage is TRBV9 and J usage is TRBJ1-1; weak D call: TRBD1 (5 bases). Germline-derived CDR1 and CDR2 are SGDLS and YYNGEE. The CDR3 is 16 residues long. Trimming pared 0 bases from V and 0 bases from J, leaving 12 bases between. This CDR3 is CASSVGTPLMNTEAFF. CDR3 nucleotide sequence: TGTGCCAGCAGCGTAGGGACACCGCTCATGAACACTGAAGCTTTCTTT.

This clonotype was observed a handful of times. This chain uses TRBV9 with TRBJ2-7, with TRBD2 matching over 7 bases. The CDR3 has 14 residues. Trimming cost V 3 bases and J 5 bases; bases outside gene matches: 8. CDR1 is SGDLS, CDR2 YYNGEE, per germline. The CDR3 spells CASSELANPHEQYF. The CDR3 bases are TGTGCCAGCAGCGAACTAGCGAATCCCCACGAGCAGTACTTC.

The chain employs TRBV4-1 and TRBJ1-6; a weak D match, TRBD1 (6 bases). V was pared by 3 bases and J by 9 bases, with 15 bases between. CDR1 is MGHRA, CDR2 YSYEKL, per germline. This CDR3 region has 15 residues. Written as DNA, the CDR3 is TGCGCCAGCAGCCAGGCAGGGGACCCAAGTTCACCCCTCCACTTT. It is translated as CASSQAGDPSSPLHF.

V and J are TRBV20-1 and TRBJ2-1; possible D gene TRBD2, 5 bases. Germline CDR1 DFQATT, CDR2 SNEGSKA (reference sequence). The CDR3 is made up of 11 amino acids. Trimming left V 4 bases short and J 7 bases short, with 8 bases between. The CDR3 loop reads CSATSLNEQFF. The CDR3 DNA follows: TGCAGTGCTACTAGCTTAAATGAGCAGTTCTTC.

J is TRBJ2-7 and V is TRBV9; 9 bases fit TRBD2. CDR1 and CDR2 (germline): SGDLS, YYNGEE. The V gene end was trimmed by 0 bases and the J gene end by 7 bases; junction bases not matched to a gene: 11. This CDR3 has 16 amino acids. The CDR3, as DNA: TGTGCCAGCAGCGTAGGTAGCGGGGGAGAATGGGGGGAGCAGTACTTC. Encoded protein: CASSVGSGGEWGEQYF.

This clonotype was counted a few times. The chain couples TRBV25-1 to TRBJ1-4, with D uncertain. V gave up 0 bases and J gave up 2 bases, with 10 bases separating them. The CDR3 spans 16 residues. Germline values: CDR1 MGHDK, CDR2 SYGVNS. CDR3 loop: CASSEYAGRTNEKLFF. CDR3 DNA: TGTGCCAGCAGTGAATATGCCGGACGGACTAATGAAAAACTGTTTTTT. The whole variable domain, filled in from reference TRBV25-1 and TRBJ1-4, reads EADIYQTPRYLVIGTGKKITLECSQTMGHDKMYWYQQDPGMELHLIHYSYGVNSTEKGDLSSESTVSRIRTEHFPLTLESARPSHTSQYLCASSEYAGRTNEKLFFGSGTQLSVL.

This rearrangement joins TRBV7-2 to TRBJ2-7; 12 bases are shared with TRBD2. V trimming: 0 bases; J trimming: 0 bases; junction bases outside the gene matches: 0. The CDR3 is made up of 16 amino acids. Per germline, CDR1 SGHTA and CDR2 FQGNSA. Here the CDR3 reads CASSLATSGSSYEQYF. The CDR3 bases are TGTGCCAGCAGCTTAGCGACTAGCGGGAGCTCCTACGAGCAGTACTTC. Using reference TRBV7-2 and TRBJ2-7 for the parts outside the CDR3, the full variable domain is GAGVSQSPSNKVTEKGKDVELRCDPISGHTALYWYRQSLGQGLEFLIYFQGNSAPDKSGLPSDRFSAERTGGSVSTLTIQRTQQEDSAVYLCASSLATSGSSYEQYFGPGTRLTVT.

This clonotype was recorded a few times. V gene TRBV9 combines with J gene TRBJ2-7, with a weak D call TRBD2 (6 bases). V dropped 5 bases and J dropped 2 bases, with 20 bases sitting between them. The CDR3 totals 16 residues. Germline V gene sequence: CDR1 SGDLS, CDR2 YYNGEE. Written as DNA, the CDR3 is TGTGCCAGCAGTCGAAACATCGTAGCGGAACCCTACGAGCAGTACTTC. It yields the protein CASSRNIVAEPYEQYF.

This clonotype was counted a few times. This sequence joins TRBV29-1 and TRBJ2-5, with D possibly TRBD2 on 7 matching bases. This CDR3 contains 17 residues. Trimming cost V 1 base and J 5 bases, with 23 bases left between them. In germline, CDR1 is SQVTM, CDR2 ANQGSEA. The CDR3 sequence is CSVEGGQKKGGWETQYF. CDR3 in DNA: TGCAGCGTTGAAGGTGGACAGAAAAAGGGGGGGTGGGAGACCCAGTACTTC. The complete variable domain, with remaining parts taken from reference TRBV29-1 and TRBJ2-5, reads SAVISQKPSRDICQRGTSLTIQCQVDSQVTMMFWYRQQPGQSLTLIATANQGSEATYESGFVIDKFPISRPNLTFSTLTVSNMSPEDSSIYLCSVEGGQKKGGWETQYFGPGTRLLVL.

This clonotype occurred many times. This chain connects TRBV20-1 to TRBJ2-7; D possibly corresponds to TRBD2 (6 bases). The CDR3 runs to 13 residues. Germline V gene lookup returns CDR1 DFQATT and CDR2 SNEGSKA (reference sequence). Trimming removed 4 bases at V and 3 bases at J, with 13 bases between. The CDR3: CSAKETSFYEQYF. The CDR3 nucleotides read TGCAGTGCTAAAGAGACTAGTTTCTACGAGCAGTACTTC.

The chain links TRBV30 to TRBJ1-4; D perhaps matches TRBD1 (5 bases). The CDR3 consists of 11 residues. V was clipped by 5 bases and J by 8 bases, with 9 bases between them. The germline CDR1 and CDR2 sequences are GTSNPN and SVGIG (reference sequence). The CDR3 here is CAWGGREKLFF. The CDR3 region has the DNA TGTGCCTGGGGGGGAAGGGAAAAACTGTTTTTT.

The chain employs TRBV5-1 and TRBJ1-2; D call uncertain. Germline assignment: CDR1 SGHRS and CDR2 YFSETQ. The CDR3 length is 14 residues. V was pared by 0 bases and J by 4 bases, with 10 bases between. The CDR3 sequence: CASSLGSESYGYTF. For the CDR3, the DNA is TGCGCCAGCAGCTTGGGCAGTGAGAGCTATGGCTACACCTTC.

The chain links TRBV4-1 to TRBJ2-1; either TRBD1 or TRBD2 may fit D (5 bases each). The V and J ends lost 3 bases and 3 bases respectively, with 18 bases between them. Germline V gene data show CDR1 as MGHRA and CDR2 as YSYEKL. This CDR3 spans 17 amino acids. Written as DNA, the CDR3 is TGCGCCAGCAGCCAGAGGGGTATTTCCGGGGTCTACAATGAGCAGTTCTTC. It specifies CASSQRGISGVYNEQFF.

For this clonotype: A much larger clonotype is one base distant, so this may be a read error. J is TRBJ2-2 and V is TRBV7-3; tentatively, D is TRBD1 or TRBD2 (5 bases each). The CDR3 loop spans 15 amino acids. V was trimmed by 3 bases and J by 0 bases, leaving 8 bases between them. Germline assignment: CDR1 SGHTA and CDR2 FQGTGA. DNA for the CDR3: TGTGCCAGCAGCTTTCAGGGAGCGAACACCGGGGAGCTGTTTTTT. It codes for CASSFQGANTGELFF.

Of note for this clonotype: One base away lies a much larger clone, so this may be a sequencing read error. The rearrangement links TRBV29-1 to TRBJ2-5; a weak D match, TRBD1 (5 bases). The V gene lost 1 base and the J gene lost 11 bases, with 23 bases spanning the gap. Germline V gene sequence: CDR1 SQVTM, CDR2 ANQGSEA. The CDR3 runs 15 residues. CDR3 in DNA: TGCAGCGTTGAAGTCGTCACGGACAATCCCTACGTGCAGTACTTC. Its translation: CSVEVVTDNPYVQYF. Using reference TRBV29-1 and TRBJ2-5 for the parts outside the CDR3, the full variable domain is SAVISQKPSRDICQRGTSLTIQCQVDSQVTMMFWYRQQPGQSLTLIATANQGSEATYESGFVIDKFPISRPNLTFSTLTVSNMSPEDSSIYLCSVEVVTDNPYVQYFGPGTRLLVL.

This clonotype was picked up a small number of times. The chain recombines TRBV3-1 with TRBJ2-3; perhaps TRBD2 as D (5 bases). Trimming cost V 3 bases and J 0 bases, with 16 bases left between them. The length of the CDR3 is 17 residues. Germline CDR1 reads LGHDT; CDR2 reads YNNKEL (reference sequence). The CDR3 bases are TGTGCCAGCAGCCACGGCGGGTTTTCACCAAGCACAGATACGCAGTATTTT. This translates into CASSHGGFSPSTDTQYF.

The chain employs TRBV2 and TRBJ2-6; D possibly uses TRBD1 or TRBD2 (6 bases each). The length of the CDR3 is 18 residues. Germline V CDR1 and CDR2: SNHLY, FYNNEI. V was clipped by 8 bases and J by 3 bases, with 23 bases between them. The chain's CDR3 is CASSHGGGWLDGANVLTF. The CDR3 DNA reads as TGTGCCAGCTCCCACGGGGGCGGTTGGTTAGATGGGGCCAACGTCCTGACTTTC.

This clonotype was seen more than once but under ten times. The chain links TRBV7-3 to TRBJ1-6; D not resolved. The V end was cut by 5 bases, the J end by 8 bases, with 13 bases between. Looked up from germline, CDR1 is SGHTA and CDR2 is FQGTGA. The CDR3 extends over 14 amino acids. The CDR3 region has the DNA TGTGCCAGCAGCCGGGCAGGAGATTATTCACCCCTCCACTTT. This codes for CASSRAGDYSPLHF.

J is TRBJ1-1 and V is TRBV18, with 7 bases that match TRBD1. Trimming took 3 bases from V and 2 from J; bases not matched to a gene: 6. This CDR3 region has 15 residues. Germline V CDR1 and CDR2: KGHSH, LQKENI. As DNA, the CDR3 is TGTGCCAGCTCACCGGGACAGACTTTAAACACTGAAGCTTTCTTT. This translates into CASSPGQTLNTEAFF.

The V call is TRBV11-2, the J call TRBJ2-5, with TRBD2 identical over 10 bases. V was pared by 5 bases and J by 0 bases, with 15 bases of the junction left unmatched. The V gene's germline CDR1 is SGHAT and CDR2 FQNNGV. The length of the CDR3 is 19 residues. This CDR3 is CASSQLSPRLAGHQETQYF. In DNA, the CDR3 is TGTGCCAGCAGCCAACTCTCACCTAGACTAGCGGGCCACCAAGAGACCCAGTACTTC.

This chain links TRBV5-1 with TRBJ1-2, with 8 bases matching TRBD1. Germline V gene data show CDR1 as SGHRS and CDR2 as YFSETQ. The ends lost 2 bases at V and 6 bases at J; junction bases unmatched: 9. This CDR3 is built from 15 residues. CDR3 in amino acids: CASSLDGQGRDGYTF. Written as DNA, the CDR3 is TGCGCCAGCAGCTTAGATGGACAGGGAAGGGATGGCTACACCTTC.

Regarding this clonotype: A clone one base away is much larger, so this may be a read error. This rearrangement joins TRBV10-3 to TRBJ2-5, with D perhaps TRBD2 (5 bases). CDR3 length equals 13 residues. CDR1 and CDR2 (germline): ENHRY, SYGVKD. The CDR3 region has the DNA TGTACCATCAGTGAGGGTCGGCAAGAGACCCAGTACTTC. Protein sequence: CTISEGRQETQYF.

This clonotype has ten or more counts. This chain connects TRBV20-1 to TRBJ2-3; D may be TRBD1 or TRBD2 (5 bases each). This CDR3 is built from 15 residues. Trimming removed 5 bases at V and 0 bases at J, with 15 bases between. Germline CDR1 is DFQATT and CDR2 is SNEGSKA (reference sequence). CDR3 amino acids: CSAGGRGISTDTQYF. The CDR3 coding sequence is TGCAGTGCTGGGGGAAGGGGCATTAGCACAGATACGCAGTATTTT.

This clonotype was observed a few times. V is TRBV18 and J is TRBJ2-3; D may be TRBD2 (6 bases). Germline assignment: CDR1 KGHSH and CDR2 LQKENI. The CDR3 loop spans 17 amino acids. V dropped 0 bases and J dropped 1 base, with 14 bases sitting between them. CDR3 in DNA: TGTGCCAGCTCACCACCGAGGGCGGGAAGTCGCACAGATACGCAGTATTTT. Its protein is CASSPPRAGSRTDTQYF.

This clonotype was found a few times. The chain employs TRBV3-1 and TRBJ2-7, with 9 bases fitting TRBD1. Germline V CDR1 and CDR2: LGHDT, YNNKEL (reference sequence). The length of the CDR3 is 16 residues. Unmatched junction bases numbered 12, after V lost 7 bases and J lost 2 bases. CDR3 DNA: TGTGCCAGCACCCAGAACCCGGGACAGGGCCCCTACGAGCAGTACTTC. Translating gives CASTQNPGQGPYEQYF.

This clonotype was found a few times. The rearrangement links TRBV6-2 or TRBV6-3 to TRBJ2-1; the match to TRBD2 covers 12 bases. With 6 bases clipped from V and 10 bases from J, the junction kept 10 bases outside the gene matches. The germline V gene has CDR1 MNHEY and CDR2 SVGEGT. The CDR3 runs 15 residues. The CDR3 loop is CASSRLAGAPGEQFF. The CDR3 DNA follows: TGTGCCAGCAGCCGACTAGCGGGGGCCCCGGGCGAGCAGTTCTTC.

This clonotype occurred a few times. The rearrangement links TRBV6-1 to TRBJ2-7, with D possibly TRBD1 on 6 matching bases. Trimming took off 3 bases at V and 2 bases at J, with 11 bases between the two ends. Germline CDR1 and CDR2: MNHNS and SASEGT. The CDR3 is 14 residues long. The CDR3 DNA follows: TGTGCCAGCAGTGACAGACAGGCCCCCTACGAGCAGTACTTC. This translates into CASSDRQAPYEQYF.

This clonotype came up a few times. In DNA, the CDR3 is TGCAGTGCTATCGGCTGGGAGGGTGGCTACGAGCAGTACTTC. Protein: CSAIGWEGGYEQYF. The chain is built from TRBV20-1 and TRBJ2-7, with 7 bases identical to TRBD2. The CDR3 loop spans 14 amino acids. Per the germline V gene, CDR1 is DFQATT and CDR2 is SNEGSKA (reference sequence). V lost 4 bases, J lost 3 bases, and 9 bases stayed unmatched.